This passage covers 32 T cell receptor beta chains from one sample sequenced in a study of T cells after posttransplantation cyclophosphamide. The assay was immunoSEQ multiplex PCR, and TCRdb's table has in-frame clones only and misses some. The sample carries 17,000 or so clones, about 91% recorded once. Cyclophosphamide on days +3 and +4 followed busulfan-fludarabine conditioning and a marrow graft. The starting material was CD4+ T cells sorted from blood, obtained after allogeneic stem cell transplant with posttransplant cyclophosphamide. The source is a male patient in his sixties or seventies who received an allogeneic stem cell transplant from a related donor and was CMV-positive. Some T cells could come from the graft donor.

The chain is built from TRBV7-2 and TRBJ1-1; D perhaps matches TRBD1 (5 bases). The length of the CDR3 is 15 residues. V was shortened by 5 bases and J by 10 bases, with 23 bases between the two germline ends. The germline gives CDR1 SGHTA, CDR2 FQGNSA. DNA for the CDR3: TGTGCCAGCAGCCGTTACGGGGGGGAGGGAAAGGGAGCTTTCTTT. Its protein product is CASSRYGGEGKGAFF.

The CDR3 spells CASSPTGLDTIYF. The CDR3, as DNA: TGTGCCAGCTCACCAACAGGGTTGGACACCATATATTTT. The rearrangement links TRBV18 to TRBJ1-3, with D perhaps matching TRBD1 (6 bases). The CDR3 consists of 13 residues. Per the germline V gene, CDR1 is KGHSH and CDR2 is LQKENI. V lost 2 bases and J lost 8, with 10 bases in between.

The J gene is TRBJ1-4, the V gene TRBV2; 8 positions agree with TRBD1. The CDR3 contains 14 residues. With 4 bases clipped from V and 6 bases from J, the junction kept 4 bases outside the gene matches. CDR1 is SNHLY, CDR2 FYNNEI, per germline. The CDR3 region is CASSADRAYEKLFF. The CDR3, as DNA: TGTGCCAGCAGTGCGGACAGGGCTTATGAAAAACTGTTTTTT. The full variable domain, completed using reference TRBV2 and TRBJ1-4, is EPEVTQTPSHQVTQMGQEVILRCVPISNHLYFYWYRQILGQKVEFLVSFYNNEISEKSEIFDDQFSVERPDGSNFTLKIRSTKLEDSAMYFCASSADRAYEKLFFGSGTQLSVL.

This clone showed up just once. CDR3 in DNA: TGTGCCAGCAGAAAACTAGCGGGGATATCCTACGAGCAGTACTTC. Protein: CASRKLAGISYEQYF. The chain carries TRBV6-1 and TRBJ2-7, with 10 positions matching TRBD2. Losses at the gene ends were 6 bases for V and 1 base for J; bases not matched to a gene: 6. Germline V gene lookup returns CDR1 MNHNS and CDR2 SASEGT. The CDR3 sequence is 15 residues long.

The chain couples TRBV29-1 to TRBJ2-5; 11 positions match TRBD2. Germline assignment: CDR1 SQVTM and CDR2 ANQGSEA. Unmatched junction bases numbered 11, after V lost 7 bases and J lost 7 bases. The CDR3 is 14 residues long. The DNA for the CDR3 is TGCAGCGCGGGCGGGGCTAGCGGGGGGCGGACCCAGTACTTC. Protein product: CSAGGASGGRTQYF.

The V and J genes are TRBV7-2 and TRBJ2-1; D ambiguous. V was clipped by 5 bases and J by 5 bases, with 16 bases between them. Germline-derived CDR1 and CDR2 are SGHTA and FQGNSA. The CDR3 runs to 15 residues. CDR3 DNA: TGTGCCAGCAGCAAAAGAGCACGTGCGGACAATGAGCAGTTCTTC. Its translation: CASSKRARADNEQFF. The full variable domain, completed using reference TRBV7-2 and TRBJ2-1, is GAGVSQSPSNKVTEKGKDVELRCDPISGHTALYWYRQSLGQGLEFLIYFQGNSAPDKSGLPSDRFSAERTGGSVSTLTIQRTQQEDSAVYLCASSKRARADNEQFFGPGTRLTVL.

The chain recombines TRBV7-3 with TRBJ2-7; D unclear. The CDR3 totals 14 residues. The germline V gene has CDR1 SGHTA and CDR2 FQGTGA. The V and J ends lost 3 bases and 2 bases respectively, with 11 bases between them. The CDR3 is CASSFTTGAYEQYF. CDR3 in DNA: TGTGCCAGCAGCTTTACTACCGGCGCCTACGAGCAGTACTTC. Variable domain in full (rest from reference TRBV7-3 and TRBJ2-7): GAGVSQTPSNKVTEKGKYVELRCDPISGHTALYWYRQSLGQGPEFLIYFQGTGAADDSGLPNDRFFAVRPEGSVSTLKIQRTERGDSAVYLCASSFTTGAYEQYFGPGTRLTVT.

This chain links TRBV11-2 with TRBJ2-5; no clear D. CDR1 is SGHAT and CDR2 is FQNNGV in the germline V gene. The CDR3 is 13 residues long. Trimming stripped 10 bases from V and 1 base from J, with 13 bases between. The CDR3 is CATTSRSQETQYF. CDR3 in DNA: TGTGCCACCACCTCCCGGTCCCAAGAGACCCAGTACTTC.

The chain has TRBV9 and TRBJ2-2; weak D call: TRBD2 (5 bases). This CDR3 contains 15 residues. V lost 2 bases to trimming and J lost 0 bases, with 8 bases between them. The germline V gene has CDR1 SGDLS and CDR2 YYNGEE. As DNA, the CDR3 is TGTGCCAGCAGCGTTGCGGGCACGAACACCGGGGAGCTGTTTTTT. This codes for CASSVAGTNTGELFF.

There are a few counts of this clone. CDR3 in DNA: TGCGCCAGCAGCCCCGGGACAGGGGACGGCTACACCTTC. This codes for CASSPGTGDGYTF. The chain joins TRBV5-1 to TRBJ1-2, with 10 bases identical to TRBD1. This CDR3 spans 13 amino acids. V shed 4 bases and J 8 bases; nucleotides not matched to a gene: 5. Germline assignment: CDR1 SGHRS and CDR2 YFSETQ.

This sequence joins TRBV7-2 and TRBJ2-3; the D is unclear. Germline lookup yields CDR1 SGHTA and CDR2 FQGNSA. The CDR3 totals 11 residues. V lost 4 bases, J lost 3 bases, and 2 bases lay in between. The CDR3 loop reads CASSSTDTQYF. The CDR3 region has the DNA TGTGCCAGCAGCTCAACAGATACGCAGTATTTT.

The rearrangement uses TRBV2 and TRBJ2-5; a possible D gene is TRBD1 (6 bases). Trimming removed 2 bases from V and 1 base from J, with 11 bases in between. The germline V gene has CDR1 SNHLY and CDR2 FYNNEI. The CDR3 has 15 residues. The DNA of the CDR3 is TGTGCCAGCAGTGAATACGAGGACAGCCAAGAGACCCAGTACTTC. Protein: CASSEYEDSQETQYF.

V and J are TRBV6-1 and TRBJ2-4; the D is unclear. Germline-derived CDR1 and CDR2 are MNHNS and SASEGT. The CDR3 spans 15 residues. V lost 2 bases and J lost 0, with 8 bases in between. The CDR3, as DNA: TGTGCCAGCAGTGAACACATTCTAGCCAAAAACATTCAGTACTTC. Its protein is CASSEHILAKNIQYF.

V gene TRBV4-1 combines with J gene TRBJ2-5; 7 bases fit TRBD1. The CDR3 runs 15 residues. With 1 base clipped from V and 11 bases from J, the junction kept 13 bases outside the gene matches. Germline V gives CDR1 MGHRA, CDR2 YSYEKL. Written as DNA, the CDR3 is TGCGCCAGCAGCCAAGCAACCTCGGGACAGCGACAGCAGTACTTC. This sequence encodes CASSQATSGQRQQYF.

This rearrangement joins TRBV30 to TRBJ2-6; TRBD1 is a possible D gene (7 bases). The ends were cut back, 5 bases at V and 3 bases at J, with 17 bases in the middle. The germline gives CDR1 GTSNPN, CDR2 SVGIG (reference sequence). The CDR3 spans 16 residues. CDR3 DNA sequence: TGTGCCTGGGAGACAGGGACTGCTTATGGGGCCAACGTCCTGACTTTC. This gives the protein CAWETGTAYGANVLTF.

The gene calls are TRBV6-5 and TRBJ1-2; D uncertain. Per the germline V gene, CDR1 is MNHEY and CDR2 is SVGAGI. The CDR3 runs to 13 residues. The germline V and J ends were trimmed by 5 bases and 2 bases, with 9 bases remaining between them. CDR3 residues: CASSTGFNYGYTF. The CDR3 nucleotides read TGTGCCAGCAGTACGGGATTCAACTATGGCTACACCTTC.

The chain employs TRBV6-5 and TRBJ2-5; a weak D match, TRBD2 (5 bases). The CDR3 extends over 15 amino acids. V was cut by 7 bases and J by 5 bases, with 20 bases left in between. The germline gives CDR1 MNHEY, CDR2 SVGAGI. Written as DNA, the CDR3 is TGTGCCAGCAAGATTACTGCGGGTTTCAGCGAGACCCAGTACTTC. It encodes CASKITAGFSETQYF.

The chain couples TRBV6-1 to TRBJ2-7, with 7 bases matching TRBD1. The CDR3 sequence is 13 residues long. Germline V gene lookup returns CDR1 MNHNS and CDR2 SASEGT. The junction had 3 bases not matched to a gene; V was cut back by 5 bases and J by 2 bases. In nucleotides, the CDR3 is TGTGCCAGCAGTCGACAGGGACCCTACGAGCAGTACTTC. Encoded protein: CASSRQGPYEQYF.

The CDR3 spells CASSLIWPGNSPLHF. CDR3 nucleotide sequence: TGTGCCAGCAGTTTAATTTGGCCGGGGAATTCACCCCTCCACTTT. The chain carries TRBV27 and TRBJ1-6; D is uncertain. Germline V gene sequence: CDR1 MNHEY, CDR2 SMNVEV (reference sequence). The CDR3 consists of 15 residues. The V end lost 2 bases, the J end lost 7 bases, and 12 bases lay between the germline ends.

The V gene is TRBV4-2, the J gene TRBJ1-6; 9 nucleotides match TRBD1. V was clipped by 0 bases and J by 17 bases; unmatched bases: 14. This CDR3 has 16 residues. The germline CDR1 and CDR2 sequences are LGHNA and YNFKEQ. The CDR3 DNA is TGTGCCAGCAGCCAAGATTGGCGCAGCGGACAGGGGAACTTCCACTTT. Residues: CASSQDWRSGQGNFHF.

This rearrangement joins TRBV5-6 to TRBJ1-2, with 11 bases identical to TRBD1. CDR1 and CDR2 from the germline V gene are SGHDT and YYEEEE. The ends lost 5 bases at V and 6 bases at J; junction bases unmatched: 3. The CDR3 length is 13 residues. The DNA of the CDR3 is TGTGCCAGCAGTCGGGACAGGGGGAATGGCTACACCTTC. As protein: CASSRDRGNGYTF.

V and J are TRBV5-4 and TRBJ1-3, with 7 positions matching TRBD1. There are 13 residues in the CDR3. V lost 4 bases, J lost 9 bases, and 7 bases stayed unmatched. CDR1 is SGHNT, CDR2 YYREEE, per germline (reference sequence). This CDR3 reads CASSPGTESTIYF. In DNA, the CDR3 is TGTGCCAGCAGCCCTGGGACAGAGAGCACCATATATTTT.

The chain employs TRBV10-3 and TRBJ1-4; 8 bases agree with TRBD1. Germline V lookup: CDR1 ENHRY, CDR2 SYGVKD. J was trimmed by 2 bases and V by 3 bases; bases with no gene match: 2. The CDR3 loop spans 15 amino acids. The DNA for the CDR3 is TGTGCCATCAGTGACGACAGGGGTACTAATGAAAAACTGTTTTTT. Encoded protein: CAISDDRGTNEKLFF.

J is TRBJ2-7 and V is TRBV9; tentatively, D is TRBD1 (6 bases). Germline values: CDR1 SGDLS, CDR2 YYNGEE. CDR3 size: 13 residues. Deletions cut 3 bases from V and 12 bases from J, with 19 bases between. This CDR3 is CASSASVRGIRYF. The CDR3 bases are TGTGCCAGCAGCGCCAGTGTCAGGGGCATCCGGTACTTC.

CDR3 region: CASSPTSGQANTEAFF. CDR3 coding DNA: TGTGCCAGCTCACCAACTTCTGGGCAGGCAAACACTGAAGCTTTCTTT. V is TRBV18 and J is TRBJ1-1; D uncertain. V lost 2 bases, J lost 2 bases, and 15 bases lay in between. Germline CDR1 and CDR2: KGHSH and LQKENI. This CDR3 is 16 amino acids long.

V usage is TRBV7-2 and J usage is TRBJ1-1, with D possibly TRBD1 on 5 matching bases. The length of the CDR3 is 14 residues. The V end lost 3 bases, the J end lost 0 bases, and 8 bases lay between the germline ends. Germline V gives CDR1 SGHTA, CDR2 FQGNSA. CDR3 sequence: CASSFGGVNTEAFF. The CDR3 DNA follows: TGTGCCAGCAGCTTTGGGGGGGTGAACACTGAAGCTTTCTTT.

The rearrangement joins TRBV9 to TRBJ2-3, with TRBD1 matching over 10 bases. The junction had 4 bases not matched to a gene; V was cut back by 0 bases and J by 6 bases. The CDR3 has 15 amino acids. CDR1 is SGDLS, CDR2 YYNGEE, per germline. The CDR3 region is CASSVGQGAKDTQYF. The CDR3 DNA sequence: TGTGCCAGCAGCGTAGGACAGGGGGCGAAGGATACGCAGTATTTT.

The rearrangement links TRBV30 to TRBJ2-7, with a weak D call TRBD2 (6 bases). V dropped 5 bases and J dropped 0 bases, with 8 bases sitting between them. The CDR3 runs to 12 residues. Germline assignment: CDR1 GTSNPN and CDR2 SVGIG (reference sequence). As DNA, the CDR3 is TGTGCCTGGGGGACTTTCTCCTACGAGCAGTACTTC. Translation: CAWGTFSYEQYF.

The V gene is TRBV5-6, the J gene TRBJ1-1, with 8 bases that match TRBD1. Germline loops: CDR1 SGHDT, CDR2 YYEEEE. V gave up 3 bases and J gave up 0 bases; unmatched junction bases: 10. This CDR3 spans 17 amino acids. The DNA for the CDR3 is TGTGCCAGCAGCTATGGACAGGGTAGGAGCCTGAACACTGAAGCTTTCTTT. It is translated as CASSYGQGRSLNTEAFF.

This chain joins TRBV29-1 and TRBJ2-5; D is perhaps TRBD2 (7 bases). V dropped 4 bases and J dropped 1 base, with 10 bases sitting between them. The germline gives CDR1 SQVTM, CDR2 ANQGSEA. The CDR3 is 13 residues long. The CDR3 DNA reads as TGCAGCGTTGGTCGGGGGGCCCAAGAGACCCAGTACTTC. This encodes CSVGRGAQETQYF.

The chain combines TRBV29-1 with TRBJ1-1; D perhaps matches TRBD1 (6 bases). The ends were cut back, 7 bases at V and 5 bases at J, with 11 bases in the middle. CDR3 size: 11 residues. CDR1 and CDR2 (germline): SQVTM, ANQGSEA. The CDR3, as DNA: TGCAGCGGGGACATGGGAACTGAAGCTTTCTTT. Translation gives CSGDMGTEAFF.

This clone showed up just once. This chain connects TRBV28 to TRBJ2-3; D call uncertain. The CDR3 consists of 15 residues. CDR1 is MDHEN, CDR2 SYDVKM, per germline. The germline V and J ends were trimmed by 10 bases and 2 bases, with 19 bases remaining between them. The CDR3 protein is CAIAPPLPFTDTQYF. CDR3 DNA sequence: TGTGCCATCGCCCCCCCTCTACCGTTCACAGATACGCAGTATTTT.